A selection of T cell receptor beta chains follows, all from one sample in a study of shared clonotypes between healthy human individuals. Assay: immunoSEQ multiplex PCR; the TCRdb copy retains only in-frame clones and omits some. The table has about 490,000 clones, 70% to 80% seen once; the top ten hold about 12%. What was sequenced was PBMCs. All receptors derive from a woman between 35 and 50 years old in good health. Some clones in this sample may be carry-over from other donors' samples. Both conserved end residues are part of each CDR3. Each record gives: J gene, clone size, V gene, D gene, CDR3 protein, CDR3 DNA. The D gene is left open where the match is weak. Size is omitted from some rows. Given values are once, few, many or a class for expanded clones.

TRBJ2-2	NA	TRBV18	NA	CASSPTTESTGELFF	TGTGCCAGCTCACCGACGACAGAGTCCACCGGGGAGCTGTTTTTT
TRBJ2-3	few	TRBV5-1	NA	CASSWGTDTQYF	TGCGCCAGCAGTTGGGGCACAGATACGCAGTATTTT
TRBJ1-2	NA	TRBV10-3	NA	CAISDELSGAIGYTF	TGTGCCATCAGTGACGAGTTAAGCGGGGCTATTGGCTACACCTTC
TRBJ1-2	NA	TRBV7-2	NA	CASSLVGGDYGYTF	TGTGCCAGCAGCTTAGTTGGGGGGGACTATGGCTACACCTTC
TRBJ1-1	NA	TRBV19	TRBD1	CASSPGQGPPTEAFF	TGTGCCAGTAGTCCGGGACAGGGACCACCCACTGAAGCTTTCTTT
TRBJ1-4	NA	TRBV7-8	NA	CASSFGSRERGRGEKLFF	TGTGCCAGCAGCTTCGGGAGTCGGGAACGAGGTCGTGGTGAAAAACTGTTTTTT
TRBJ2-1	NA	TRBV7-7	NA	CASSLAGDYNEQFF	TGTGCCAGCAGCCTTGCAGGGGACTACAATGAGCAGTTCTTC
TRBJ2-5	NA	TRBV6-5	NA	CASSYSRLGRGETQYF	TGTGCCAGCAGTTACTCCCGATTGGGTAGAGGAGAGACCCAGTACTTC
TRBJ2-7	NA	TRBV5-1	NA	CASSSQTGYEQYF	TGCGCCAGCAGCTCACAGACAGGCTACGAGCAGTACTTC
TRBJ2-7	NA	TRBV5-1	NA	CASSVRASGTLYEQYF	TGCGCCAGCAGCGTCCGGGCATCGGGGACCCTGTACGAGCAGTACTTC
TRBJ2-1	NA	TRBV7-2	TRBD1	CASSRQGATYNEQFF	TGTGCCAGCAGCCGGCAGGGGGCGACCTACAATGAGCAGTTCTTC
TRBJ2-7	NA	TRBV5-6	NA	CASSLGIGGLRF	TGTGCCAGCAGCTTGGGAATAGGCGGGTTACGCTTC
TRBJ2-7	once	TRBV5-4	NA	CASRSQGAEQYF	TGTGCCAGCAGATCACAGGGCGCCGAGCAGTACTTC
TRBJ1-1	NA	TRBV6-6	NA	CASSYSSPAQGEAFF	TGTGCCAGCAGTTACTCGAGCCCAGCGCAGGGTGAAGCTTTCTTT
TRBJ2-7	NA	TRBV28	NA	CASTRGTGEQYF	TGTGCCAGCACCCGGGGTACGGGCGAGCAGTACTTC
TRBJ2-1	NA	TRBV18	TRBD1	CASSPQTGDYNEQFF	TGTGCCAGCTCACCACAGACAGGGGATTACAATGAGCAGTTCTTC
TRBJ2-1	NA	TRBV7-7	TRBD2	CASSPGLAGIYEQFF	TGTGCCAGCAGCCCGGGACTAGCGGGGATATATGAGCAGTTCTTC
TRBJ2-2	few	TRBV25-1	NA	CASSQLPGPRGSGELFF	TGTGCCAGCAGTCAATTACCGGGACCCCGAGGTTCCGGGGAGCTGTTTTTT
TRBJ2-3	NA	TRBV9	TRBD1	CASSVLDRPQDTQYF	TGTGCCAGCAGCGTATTGGACAGGCCCCAGGATACGCAGTATTTT
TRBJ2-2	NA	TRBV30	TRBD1	CAWSVLGQGATGELFF	TGTGCCTGGAGTGTTCTCGGACAGGGCGCCACCGGGGAGCTGTTTTTT
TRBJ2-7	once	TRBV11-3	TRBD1	CASSAQGAASYEQYF	TGTGCCAGCAGCGCCCAGGGGGCGGCCTCCTACGAGCAGTACTTC
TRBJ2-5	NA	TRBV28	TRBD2	CASSLFSGRRGETQYF	TGTGCCAGCAGCTTATTTAGCGGGAGGCGGGGAGAGACCCAGTACTTC
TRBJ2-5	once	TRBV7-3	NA	CASSSSLQETQYF	TGTGCCAGCTCGTCGTCCCTACAAGAGACCCAGTACTTC
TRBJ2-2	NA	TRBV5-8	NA	CASSPRTGVIGTGELFF	TGTGCCAGCAGCCCTCGAACGGGAGTAATTGGGACCGGGGAGCTGTTTTTT
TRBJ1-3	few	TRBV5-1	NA	CASSFADGNTIYF	TGCGCCAGCAGCTTTGCGGATGGAAACACCATATATTTT
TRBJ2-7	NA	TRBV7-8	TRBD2	CASSSTRLAYEQYF	TGTGCCAGCAGCTCCACAAGACTAGCGTACGAGCAGTACTTC
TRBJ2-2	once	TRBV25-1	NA	CASSEYGENTGELFF	TGTGCCAGCAGTGAATATGGGGAGAACACCGGGGAGCTGTTTTTT
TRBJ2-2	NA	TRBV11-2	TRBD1	CASRSGGGDTGELFF	TGTGCCAGCAGGTCAGGGGGCGGGGACACCGGGGAGCTGTTTTTT
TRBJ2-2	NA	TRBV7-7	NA	CASSFNRDTGELFF	TGTGCCAGCAGCTTCAACCGGGATACCGGGGAGCTGTTTTTT
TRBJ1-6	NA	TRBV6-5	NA	CASSTGVRSPLHF	TGTGCCAGCAGCACGGGAGTCCGTTCACCCCTCCACTTT
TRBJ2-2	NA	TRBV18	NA	CASSNTGELFF	TGTGCCAGCTCAAACACCGGGGAGCTGTTTTTT
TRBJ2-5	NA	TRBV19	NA	CASSILLMRTPAETQYF	TGTGCCAGTAGTATCCTCCTTATGCGGACTCCCGCGGAGACCCAGTACTTC
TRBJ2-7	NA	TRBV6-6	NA	CASSYLGLEQYF	TGTGCCAGCAGTTACCTGGGCCTTGAGCAGTACTTC
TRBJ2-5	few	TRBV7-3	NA	CASSFTWGETQYF	TGTGCCAGCAGCTTTACGTGGGGAGAGACCCAGTACTTC
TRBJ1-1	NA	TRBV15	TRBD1	CATRNRQGAVNTEAFF	TGTGCCACCAGAAACAGACAGGGGGCGGTGAACACTGAAGCTTTCTTT
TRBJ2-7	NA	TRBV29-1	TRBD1	CSVEVRDRGTYEQYF	TGCAGCGTTGAAGTTCGTGACAGGGGGACCTACGAGCAGTACTTC
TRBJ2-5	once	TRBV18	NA	CASSPQGGETQYF	TGTGCCAGCTCACCACAGGGGGGAGAGACCCAGTACTTC
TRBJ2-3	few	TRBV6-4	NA	CASSDSESDTQYF	TGTGCCAGCAGTGACTCAGAGTCAGATACGCAGTATTTT
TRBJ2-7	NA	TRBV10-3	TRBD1	CASREDRGKYEQYF	TGTGCCAGCCGCGAGGACAGGGGGAAGTACGAGCAGTACTTC
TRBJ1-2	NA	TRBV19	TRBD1	CASSAIQGAANYGYTF	TGTGCCAGTAGTGCCATACAGGGGGCGGCAAACTATGGCTACACCTTC
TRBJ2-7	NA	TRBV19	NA	CASSISMAAPYHYEQYF	TGTGCCAGTAGTATTTCAATGGCAGCCCCCTACCACTACGAGCAGTACTTC
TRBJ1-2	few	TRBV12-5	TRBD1	CASGQGQGSGYTF	TGTGCTAGTGGTCAAGGACAGGGAAGTGGCTACACCTTC
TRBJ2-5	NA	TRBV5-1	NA	CASSLYNQETQYF	TGTGCCAGCAGCTTGTACAACCAAGAGACCCAGTACTTC
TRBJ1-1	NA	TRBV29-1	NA	CSVEVQGNTEAFF	TGCAGCGTTGAAGTGCAGGGGAACACTGAAGCTTTCTTT
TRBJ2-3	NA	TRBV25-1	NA	CASSASFSYTDTQYF	TGTGCCAGCAGTGCCTCTTTCTCGTACACAGATACGCAGTATTTT
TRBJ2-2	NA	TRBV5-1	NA	CASSLSSNTGELFF	TGCGCCAGCAGCTTATCATCGAACACCGGGGAGCTGTTTTTT
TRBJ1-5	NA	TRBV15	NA	CATSSGPEQPQHF	TGTGCCACCAGCAGTGGCCCAGAACAGCCCCAGCATTTT
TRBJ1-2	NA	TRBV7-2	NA	CASSSPGRQPHYGYTF	TGTGCCAGCAGCTCACCGGGACGTCAACCCCACTATGGCTACACCTTC
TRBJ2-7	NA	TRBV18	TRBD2	CASARLAGGLDEQYF	TGTGCCAGCGCCCGACTAGCGGGAGGGTTGGACGAGCAGTACTTC
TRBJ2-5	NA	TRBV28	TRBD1	CASRTGKKLETQYF	TGTGCCAGCAGGACAGGGAAGAAGTTAGAGACCCAGTACTTC
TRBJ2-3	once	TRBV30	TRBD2	CAWSASGNTDTQYF	TGTGCCTGGAGCGCTAGCGGGAACACAGATACGCAGTATTTT
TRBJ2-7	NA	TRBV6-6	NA	CASSYSNRNEQYF	TGTGCCAGCAGTTACTCGAACAGAAACGAGCAGTACTTC
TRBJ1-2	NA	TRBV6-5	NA	CASSYGTNYGYTF	TGTGCCAGCAGTTACGGGACTAACTATGGCTACACCTTC
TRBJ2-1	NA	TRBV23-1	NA	CASSREDEQFF	TGCGCCAGCAGTCGGGAGGATGAGCAGTTCTTC